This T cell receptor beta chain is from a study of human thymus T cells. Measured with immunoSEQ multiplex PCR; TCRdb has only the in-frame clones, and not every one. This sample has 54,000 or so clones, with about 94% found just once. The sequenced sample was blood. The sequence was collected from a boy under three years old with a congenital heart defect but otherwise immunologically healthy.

The CDR3 spells CASSLVSGVGETQYF. The DNA of the CDR3 is TGTGCCAGCAGCTTAGTATCGGGGGTGGGAGAGACCCAGTACTTC. The V gene is TRBV7-9, the J gene TRBJ2-5; D possibly corresponds to TRBD2 (6 bases). CDR1 and CDR2 from the germline V gene are SEHNR and FQNEAQ (reference sequence). Trimming left V 1 base short and J 4 bases short, with 13 bases between. This CDR3 spans 15 amino acids.